This T cell receptor beta chain originates from a study of HIV-infected patients and healthy controls. TCRdb reprocessed the 5' RACE reads via MiXCR and lists one record per CDR3 protein. This sample has tens of thousands of distinct CDR3 sequences, with under 25% found just once. V was trimmed by 3 bases and J by 1 base, leaving 12 bases between them. This CDR3 comprises 15 residues. Germline lookup yields CDR1 MGHRA and CDR2 YSYEKL. The chain joins TRBV4-1 to TRBJ1-1, with a possible D match to TRBD1 (6 bases). This sequence originates from a human donor in good health. The specimen was CD4+ T cells from blood. The CDR3 reads CASSHADRQNTEAFF. CDR3 DNA: TGCGCCAGCAGCCATGCGGACAGACAGAACACTGAAGCTTTCTTT.